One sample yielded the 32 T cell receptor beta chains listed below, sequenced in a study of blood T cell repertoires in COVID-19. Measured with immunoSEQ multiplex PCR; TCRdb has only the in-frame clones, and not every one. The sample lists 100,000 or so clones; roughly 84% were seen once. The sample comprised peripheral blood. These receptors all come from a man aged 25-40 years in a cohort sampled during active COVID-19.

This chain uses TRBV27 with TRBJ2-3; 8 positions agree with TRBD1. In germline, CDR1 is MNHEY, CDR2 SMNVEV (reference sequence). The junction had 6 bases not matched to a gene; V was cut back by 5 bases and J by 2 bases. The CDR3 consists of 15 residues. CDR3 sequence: CASSPEQGVTDTQYF. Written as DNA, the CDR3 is TGTGCCAGCAGTCCAGAACAGGGGGTCACAGATACGCAGTATTTT.

CDR3 nucleotide sequence: TGTGCCAGCAGTGGATCCAGGGGGTTAGGAAATTCACCCCTCCACTTT. Protein sequence: CASSGSRGLGNSPLHF. The rearrangement joins TRBV27 to TRBJ1-6, with TRBD1 matching 7 bases. Trimming removed 5 bases from V and 7 bases from J; junction bases left unmatched: 11. Germline V gives CDR1 MNHEY, CDR2 SMNVEV (reference sequence). The CDR3 spans 16 residues.

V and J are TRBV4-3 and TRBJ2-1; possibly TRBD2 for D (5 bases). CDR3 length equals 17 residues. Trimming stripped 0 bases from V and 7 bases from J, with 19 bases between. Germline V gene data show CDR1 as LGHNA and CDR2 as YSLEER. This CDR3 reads CASSQDPGRKTGNEQFF. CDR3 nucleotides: TGCGCCAGCAGCCAAGATCCGGGTCGTAAGACGGGGAATGAGCAGTTCTTC.

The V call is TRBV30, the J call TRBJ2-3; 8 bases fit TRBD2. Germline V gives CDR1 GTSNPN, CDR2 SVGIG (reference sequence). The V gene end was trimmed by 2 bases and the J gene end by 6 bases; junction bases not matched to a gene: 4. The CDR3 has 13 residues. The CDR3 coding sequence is TGTGCCTGGAGTCTGACGGGGGGGGATACGCAGTATTTT. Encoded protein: CAWSLTGGDTQYF.

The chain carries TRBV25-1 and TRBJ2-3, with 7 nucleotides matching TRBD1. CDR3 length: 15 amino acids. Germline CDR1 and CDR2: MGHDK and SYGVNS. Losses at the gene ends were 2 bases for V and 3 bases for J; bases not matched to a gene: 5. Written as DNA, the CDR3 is TGTGCCAGCAGTGAAAGAGGGGGCTGGACAGATACGCAGTATTTT. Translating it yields CASSERGGWTDTQYF.

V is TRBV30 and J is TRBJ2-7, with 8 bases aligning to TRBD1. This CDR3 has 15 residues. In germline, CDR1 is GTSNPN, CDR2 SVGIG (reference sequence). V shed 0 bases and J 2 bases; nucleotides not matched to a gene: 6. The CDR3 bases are TGTGCCTGGAGTGTACTCGGGACAGGAGCCTACGAGCAGTACTTC. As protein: CAWSVLGTGAYEQYF.

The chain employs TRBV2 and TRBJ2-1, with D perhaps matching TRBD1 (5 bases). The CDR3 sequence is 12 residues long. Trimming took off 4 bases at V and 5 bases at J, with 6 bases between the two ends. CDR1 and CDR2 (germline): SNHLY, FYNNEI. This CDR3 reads CASSGGHNEQFF. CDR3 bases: TGTGCCAGCAGTGGGGGCCACAATGAGCAGTTCTTC.

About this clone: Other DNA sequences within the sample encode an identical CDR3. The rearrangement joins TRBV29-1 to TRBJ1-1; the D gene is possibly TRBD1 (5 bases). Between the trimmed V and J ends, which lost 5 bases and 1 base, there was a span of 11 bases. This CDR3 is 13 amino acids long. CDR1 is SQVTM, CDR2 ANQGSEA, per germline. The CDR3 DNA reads TGCAGCGTTTGTACAGGCCCGAACACTGAAGCTTTCTTT. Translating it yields CSVCTGPNTEAFF.

Here the CDR3 DNA reads TGCGCCAGCAGCCAAGATTGGGGACAAGGAAACACCATATATTTT. Translation gives CASSQDWGQGNTIYF. The rearrangement links TRBV4-1 to TRBJ1-3, with D tentatively TRBD1 (6 bases). CDR1 MGHRA and CDR2 YSYEKL come from the germline V gene. Between the trimmed V and J ends, which lost 0 bases and 4 bases, there was a span of 10 bases. This CDR3 spans 15 amino acids.

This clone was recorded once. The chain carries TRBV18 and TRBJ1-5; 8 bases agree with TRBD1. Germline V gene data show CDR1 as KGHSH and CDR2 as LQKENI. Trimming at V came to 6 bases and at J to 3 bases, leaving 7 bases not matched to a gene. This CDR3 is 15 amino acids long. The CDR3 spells CASSRTGGTNQPQHF. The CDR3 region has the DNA TGTGCCAGCTCTCGAACAGGGGGGACCAATCAGCCCCAGCATTTT.

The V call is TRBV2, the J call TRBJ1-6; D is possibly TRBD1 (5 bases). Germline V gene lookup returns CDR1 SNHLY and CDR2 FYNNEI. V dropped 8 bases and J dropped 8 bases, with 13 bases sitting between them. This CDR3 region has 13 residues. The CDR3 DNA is TGTGCCAGCCGGGACTTAATAGATTCACCCCTCCACTTT. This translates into CASRDLIDSPLHF.

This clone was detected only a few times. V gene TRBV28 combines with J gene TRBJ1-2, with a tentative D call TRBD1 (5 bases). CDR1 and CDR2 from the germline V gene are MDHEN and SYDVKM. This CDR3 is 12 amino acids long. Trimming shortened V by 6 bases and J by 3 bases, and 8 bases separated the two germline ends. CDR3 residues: CASRMTDYGYTF. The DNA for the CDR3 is TGTGCCAGCAGAATGACAGACTATGGCTACACCTTC.

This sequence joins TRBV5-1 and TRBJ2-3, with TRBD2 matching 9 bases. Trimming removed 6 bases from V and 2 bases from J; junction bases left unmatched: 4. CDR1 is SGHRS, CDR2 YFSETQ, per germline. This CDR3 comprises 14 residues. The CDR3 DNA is TGCGCCAGCAATCAGCGGGGGGACACAGATACGCAGTATTTT. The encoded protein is CASNQRGDTDTQYF.

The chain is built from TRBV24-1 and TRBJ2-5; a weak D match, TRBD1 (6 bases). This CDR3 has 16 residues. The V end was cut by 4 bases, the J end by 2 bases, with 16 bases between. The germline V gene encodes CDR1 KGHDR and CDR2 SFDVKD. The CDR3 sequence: CATSDRGTGTQETQYF. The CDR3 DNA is TGTGCCACCAGTGACAGAGGAACCGGGACACAAGAGACCCAGTACTTC.

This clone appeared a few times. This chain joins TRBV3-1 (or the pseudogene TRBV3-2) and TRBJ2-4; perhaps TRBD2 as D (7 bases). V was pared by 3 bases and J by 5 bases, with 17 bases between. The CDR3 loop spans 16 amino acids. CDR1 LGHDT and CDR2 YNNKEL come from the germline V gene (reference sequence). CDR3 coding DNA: TGTGCCAGCAGCCAGCCCGGGGGGCCGGCCGAAAACATTCAGTACTTC. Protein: CASSQPGGPAENIQYF.

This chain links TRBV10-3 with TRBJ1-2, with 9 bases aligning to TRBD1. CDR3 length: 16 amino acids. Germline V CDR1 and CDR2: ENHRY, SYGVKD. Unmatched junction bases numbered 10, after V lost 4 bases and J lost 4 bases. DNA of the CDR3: TGTGCCATCAGTGGTTCGGACAGGGGCGGAATCTATGGCTACACCTTC. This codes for CAISGSDRGGIYGYTF.

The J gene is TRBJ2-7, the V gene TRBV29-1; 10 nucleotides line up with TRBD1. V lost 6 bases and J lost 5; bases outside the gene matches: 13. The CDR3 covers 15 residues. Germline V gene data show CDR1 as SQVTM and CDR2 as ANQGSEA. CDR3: CSVRDRGFIEDEQYF. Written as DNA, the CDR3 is TGCAGCGTCCGGGACAGGGGTTTCATTGAAGACGAGCAGTACTTC.

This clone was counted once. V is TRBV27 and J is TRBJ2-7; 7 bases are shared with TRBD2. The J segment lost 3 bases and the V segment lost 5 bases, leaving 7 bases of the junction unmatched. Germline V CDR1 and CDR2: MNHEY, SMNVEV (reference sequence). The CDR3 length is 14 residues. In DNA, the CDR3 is TGTGCCAGCAGTATTAAGCGGGGAGACTACGAGCAGTACTTC. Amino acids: CASSIKRGDYEQYF.

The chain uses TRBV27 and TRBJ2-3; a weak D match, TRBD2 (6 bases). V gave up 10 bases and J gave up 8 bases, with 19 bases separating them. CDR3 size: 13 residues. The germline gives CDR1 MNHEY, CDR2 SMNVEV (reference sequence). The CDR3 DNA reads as TGTGCCATTTTAGCCGTGTTGGGGGGTACGCAGTATTTT. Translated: CAILAVLGGTQYF.

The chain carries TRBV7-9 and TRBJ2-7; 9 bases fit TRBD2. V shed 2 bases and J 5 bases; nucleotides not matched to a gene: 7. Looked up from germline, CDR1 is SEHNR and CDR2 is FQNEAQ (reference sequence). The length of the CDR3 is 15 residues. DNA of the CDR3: TGTGCCAGCAGCTTAAGGGCGGGGGGGAGCGACGAGCAGTACTTC. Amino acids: CASSLRAGGSDEQYF.

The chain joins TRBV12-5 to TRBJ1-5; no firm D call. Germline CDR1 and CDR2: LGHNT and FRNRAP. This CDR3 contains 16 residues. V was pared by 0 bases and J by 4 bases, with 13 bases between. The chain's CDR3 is CASGLVVGSPNQPQHF. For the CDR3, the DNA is TGTGCTAGTGGTTTGGTGGTCGGTTCCCCTAATCAGCCCCAGCATTTT.

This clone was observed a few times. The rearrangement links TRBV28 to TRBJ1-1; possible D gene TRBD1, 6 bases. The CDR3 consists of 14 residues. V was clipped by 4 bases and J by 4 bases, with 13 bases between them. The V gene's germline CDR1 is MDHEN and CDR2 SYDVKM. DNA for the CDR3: TGTGCCAGCAGTTCTGCAGGGGAGGGCACTGAAGCTTTCTTT. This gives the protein CASSSAGEGTEAFF.

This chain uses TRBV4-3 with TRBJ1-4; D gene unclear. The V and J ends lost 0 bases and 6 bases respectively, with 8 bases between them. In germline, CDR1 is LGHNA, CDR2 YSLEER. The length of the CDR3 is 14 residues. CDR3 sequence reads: CASSQDSFDEKLFF. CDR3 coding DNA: TGCGCCAGCAGCCAAGATTCCTTCGATGAAAAACTGTTTTTT.

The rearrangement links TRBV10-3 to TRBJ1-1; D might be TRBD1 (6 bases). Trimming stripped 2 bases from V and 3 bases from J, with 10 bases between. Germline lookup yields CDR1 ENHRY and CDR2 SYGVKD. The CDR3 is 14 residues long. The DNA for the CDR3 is TGTGCCATCAGTGAGGGGGGCGGTGACACTGAAGCTTTCTTT. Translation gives CAISEGGGDTEAFF.

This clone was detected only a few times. The CDR3 DNA sequence: TGTGCCAGCAGCTTCATGTCTAGCGGGGGTGGGACCCAGTACTTC. This sequence encodes CASSFMSSGGGTQYF. The chain carries TRBV5-5 and TRBJ2-5, with TRBD2 matching over 10 bases. V lost 2 bases and J lost 7; bases outside the gene matches: 8. The CDR3 sequence is 15 residues long. Germline V gives CDR1 SGHKS, CDR2 YYEKEE (reference sequence).

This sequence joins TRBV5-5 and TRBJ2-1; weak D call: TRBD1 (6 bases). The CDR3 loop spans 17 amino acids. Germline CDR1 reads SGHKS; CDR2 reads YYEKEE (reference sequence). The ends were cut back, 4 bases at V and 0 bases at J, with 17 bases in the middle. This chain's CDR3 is CASSPKTGLSSYNEQFF. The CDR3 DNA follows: TGTGCCAGCAGCCCAAAAACAGGGCTCAGCTCCTACAATGAGCAGTTCTTC.

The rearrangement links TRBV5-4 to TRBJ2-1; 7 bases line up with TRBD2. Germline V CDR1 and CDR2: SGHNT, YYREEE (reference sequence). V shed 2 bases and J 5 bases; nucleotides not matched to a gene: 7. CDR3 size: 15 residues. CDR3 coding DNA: TGTGCCAGCAGCTTCTCGGCTAGCGGTCACAATGAGCAGTTCTTC. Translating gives CASSFSASGHNEQFF.

The CDR3 DNA reads as TGCAGCACCCGACTAGCGGGGGTAGAGACCCAGTACTTC. It encodes CSTRLAGVETQYF. This chain connects TRBV29-1 to TRBJ2-5, with 12 bases fitting TRBD2. The CDR3 sequence is 13 residues long. The V segment lost 8 bases and the J segment 4 bases; nucleotides outside the gene matches: 5. Germline CDR1 SQVTM, CDR2 ANQGSEA.

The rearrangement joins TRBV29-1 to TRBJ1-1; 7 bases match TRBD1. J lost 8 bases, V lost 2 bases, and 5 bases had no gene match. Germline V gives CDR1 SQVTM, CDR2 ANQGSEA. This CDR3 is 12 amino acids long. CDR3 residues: CSVEIAGGEAFF. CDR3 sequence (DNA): TGCAGCGTTGAAATCGCAGGGGGAGAAGCTTTCTTT.

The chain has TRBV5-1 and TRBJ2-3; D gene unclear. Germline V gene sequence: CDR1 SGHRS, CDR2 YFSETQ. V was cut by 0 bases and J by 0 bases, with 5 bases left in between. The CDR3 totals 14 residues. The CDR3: CASSLASSTDTQYF. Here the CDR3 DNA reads TGCGCCAGCAGCTTGGCGTCTAGCACAGATACGCAGTATTTT. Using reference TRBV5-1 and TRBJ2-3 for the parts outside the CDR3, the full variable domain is KAGVTQTPRYLIKTRGQQVTLSCSPISGHRSVSWYQQTPGQGLQFLFEYFSETQRNKGNFPGRFSGRQFSNSRSEMNVSTLELGDSALYLCASSLASSTDTQYFGPGTRLTVL.

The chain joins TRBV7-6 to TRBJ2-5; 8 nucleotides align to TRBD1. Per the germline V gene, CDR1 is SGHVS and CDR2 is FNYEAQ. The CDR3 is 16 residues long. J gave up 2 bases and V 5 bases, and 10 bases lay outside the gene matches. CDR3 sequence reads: CASSPNGWTGQETQYF. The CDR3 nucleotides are TGTGCCAGCAGCCCAAACGGCTGGACAGGGCAAGAGACCCAGTACTTC.

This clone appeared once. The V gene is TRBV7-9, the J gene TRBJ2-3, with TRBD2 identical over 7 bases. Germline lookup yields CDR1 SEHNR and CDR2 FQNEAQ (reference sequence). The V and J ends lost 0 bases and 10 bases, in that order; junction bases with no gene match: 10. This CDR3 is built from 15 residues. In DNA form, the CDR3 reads TGTGCCAGCAGCTTAGCGCGAGGACTAGTCGCTTCGCAGTATTTT. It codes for CASSLARGLVASQYF.